Detailed here is one T cell receptor (beta chain). This clone was observed a few times. Its specific antigen is unknown. No per-base quality is available; no much larger clone lies one base away. There are 13 amino acids in the CDR3, from cysteine to phenylalanine inclusive. The entry retains the CDR3 DNA only, 39 bases that are in frame from base 1. Taken from the germline V gene, the CDR1 and CDR2 loops are MNHGY and SAAAGT. A distance of 8 bases separates the germline ends of V and J, which lose 2 bases and 3 bases respectively. This record comes from a study of sequential checkpoint blockade in melanoma (dated by TCRdb to between 2019 and 2020). A note on the overall study: Patients were assigned by 1:1 randomization to either first-line nivolumab followed by ipilimumab (arm A) or ipilimumab followed by nivolumab (arm B). Maintenance nivolumab was given following each of the two trial sequences. DNA from 75 to 100 melanoma tumor samples collected before treatment underwent TCRbeta immunosequencing. Over 20 patients had matched tumor biopsies taken before treatment and at week 13, after single-agent nivolumab (arm A) or ipilimumab (arm B). In around 83% of the matched pre- and post-treatment tumor biopsy pairs, both biopsies came from the same lesion. Results and caveats for the whole study, not just this receptor: Small sample sizes and reduced statistical power limited the analyses of tumor T-cell fraction within each arm. The model for predicting response that combines TCR metrics with mutation burden needs to be validated in larger, independent patient cohorts. Among patients in the nivolumab-first arm (arm A), tumor TIL clonality before treatment was associated with response (P = .04). Tumor T-cell fraction and clonality were correlated with PD-L1 staining and CD8+ T-cell counts, but not with mutational load. Patients whose tumor T-cell fraction and clonality increased by week 13 were about 30 times more likely to achieve clinical benefit.

The immunoSEQ Assay was used to immunosequence TCRbeta CDR3 regions from genomic DNA. Before high-throughput sequencing, genomic DNA was amplified using bias-controlled multiplex PCR. From the authors' description of their analysis: To quantify the absolute abundance of each unique TCRbeta CDR3 region, the sequences were collapsed and filtered. Clonality, defined as 1 minus Pielou's evenness, was calculated using productive rearrangements only. Tumor T-cell fraction was calculated by normalizing TCRbeta template counts to the amount of usable DNA, which was estimated from several housekeeping genes. Clones with significantly greater frequencies in on-treatment versus baseline samples were identified using a previously published method. TCRdb limited this immuneACCESS table to in-frame rearrangements with V and J called. A share of clones is missing; checked studies link under half to unresolved V genes, and the rest is unexplained. From that table come the V and J calls and clone size; the DNA was used to work out D and trimming. The sample includes 2,500 to 4,000 clones, with around a sixth observed a single time. In total, the top ten clones hold about 24% of the sample.

The treatment or condition label for this specimen denotes: randomized to nivolumab then ipilimumab (arm A) or the reverse (arm B). None of the trial patients had been given prior DNA-damaging chemotherapy. The samples were obtained from melanoma patients enrolled in CheckMate 064, an open-label, randomized phase II trial testing sequential checkpoint blockade. Genomic DNA from formalin-fixed paraffin-embedded (FFPE) tissue samples was used for tumor TCR sequencing. This chain joins TRBV6-8 to TRBJ2-7; TRBD2 might be the D gene, on 7 matching bases. Sample: tumor tissue (inferred from file names), taken from a patient given nivolumab and ipilimumab in sequence. The clonotype originates from a human donor with melanoma. The CDR3 here reads CASSYRGGYEQYF. In nucleotides, the sequence is TGTGCCAGCAGTTACAGGGGGGGCTACGAGCAGTACTTC.